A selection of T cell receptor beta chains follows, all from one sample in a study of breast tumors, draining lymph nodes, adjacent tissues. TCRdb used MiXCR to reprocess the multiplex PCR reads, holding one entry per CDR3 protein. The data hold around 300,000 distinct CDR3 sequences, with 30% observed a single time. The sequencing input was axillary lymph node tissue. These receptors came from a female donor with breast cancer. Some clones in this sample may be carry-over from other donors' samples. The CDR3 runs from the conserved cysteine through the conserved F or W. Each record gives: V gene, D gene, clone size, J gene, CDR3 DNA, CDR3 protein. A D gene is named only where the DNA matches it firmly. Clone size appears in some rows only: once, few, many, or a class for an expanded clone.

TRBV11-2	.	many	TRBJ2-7	TGTGCCAGCAGCCCACGCCACGCAACGACTGGTGGCGGGTACGCCTACGAGCAGTACTTC	CASSPRHATTGGGYAYEQYF
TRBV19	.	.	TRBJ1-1	TGTGCCAGTAGTAGCCGGGAATCCGGGGCTTTCTTT	CASSSRESGAFF
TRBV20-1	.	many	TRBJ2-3	TGCAGTGCTCAGAGCGGGCCTAGCACAGATACGCAGTATTTT	CSAQSGPSTDTQYF
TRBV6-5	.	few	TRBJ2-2	TGTGCCAGCAGTTACCAGGTGCCCCTGGGGACCGGGGAGCTGTTTTTT	CASSYQVPLGTGELFF
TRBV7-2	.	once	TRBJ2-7	TGTGCCAGCAGCACCCAGTCGATTTACGAGCAGTACTTC	CASSTQSIYEQYF
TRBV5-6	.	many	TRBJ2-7	TGTGCCAGCAGCCGGGAACAGGGCGACGAGCAGTACTTC	CASSREQGDEQYF
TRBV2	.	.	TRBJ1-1	TGTGCCAGCAGTGGGGTTGCGAACACTGAAGCTTTCTTT	CASSGVANTEAFF
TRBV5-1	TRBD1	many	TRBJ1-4	TGCGCCAGCAGCTTCTTCCGGGACAGGGGCGGAAAACTGTTTTTT	CASSFFRDRGGKLFF
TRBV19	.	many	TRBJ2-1	TGTGCCAGTAGTATCCTAGCTGAGAGCTCCTACAATGAGCAGTTCTTC	CASSILAESSYNEQFF
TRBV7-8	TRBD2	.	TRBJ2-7	TGTGCCAGCAGCCACTTTAGCGGGGGGCGAGGGGAGCAGTACTTC	CASSHFSGGRGEQYF
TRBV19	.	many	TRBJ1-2	TGTGCCAGTAGTATAGGATGGACGCCGAACTATGGCTACACCTTC	CASSIGWTPNYGYTF
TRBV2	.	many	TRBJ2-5	TGTGCCAGCAGTGGTCAAGACACTAGATCGCTTCGGCGGCGAGAGACCCAGTACTTC	CASSGQDTRSLRRRETQYF
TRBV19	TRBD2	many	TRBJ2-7	TGTGCCAGTAGTATGCGGGAGGGCGTGTACGAGCAGTACTTC	CASSMREGVYEQYF
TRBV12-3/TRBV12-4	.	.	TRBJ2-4	TGTGCCAGCAGTTTATACAGCGCACAAAACATTCGGTACTTC	CASSLYSAQNIRYF
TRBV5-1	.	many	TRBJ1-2	TGCGCCAGCAGCCCTGGGGGGGGCCCCCCTTCCTATGGCTACACCTTC	CASSPGGGPPSYGYTF
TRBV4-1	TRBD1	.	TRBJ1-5	TGCGCCAGCAGCCCTACAGGGGCCGAGCCCCAGCATTTT	CASSPTGAEPQHF